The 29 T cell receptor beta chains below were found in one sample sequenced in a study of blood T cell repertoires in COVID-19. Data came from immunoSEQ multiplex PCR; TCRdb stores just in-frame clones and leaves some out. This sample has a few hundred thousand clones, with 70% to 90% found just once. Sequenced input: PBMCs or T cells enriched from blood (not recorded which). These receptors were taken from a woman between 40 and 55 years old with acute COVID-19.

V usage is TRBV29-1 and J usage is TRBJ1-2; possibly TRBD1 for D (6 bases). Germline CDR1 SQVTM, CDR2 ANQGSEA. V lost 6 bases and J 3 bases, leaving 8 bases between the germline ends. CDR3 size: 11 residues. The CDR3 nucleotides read TGCAGCGTAGGGGGTGACTATGGCTACACCTTC. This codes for CSVGGDYGYTF.

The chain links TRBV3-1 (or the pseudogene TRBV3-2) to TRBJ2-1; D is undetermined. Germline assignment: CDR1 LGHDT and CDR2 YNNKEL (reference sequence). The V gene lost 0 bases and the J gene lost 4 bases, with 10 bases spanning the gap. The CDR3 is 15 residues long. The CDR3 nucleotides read TGTGCCAGCAGCCAAGATCAGGCTTTATACAATGAGCAGTTCTTC. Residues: CASSQDQALYNEQFF.

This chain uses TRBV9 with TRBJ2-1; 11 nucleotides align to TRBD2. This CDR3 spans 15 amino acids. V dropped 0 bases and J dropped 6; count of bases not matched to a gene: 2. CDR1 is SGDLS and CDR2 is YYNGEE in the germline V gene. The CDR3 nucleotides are TGTGCCAGCAGCGTAGGACTAGCGGGATCCAATGAGCAGTTCTTC. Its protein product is CASSVGLAGSNEQFF. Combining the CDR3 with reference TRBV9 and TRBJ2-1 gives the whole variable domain DSGVTQTPKHLITATGQRVTLRCSPRSGDLSVYWYQQSLDQGLQFLIQYYNGEERAKGNILERFSAQQFPDLHSELNLSSLELGDSALYFCASSVGLAGSNEQFFGPGTRLTVL.

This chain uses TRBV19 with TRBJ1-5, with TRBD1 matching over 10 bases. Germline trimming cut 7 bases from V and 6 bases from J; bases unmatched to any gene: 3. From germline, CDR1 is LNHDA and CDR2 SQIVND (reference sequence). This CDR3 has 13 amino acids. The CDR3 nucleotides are TGTGCCAGTAACGACAGGGGGCTTCAGCCCCAGCATTTT. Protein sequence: CASNDRGLQPQHF.

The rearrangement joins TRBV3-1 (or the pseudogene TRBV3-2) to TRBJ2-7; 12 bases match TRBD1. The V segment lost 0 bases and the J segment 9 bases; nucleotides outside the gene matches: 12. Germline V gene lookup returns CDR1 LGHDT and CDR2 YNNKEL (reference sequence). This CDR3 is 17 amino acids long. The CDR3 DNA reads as TGTGCCAGCAGCCAAGAGAGGCCGGGACAGGGGGCTGAAAGGCAGTACTTC. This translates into CASSQERPGQGAERQYF.

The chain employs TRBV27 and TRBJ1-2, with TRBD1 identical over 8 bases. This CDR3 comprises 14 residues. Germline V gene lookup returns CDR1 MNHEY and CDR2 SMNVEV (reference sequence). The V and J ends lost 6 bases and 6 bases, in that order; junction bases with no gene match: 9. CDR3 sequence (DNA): TGTGCCAGCAGCGAGAGGACAGGGTTTGATGGCTACACCTTC. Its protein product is CASSERTGFDGYTF.

This CDR3 reads CASPNREGYNEQFF. DNA of the CDR3: TGTGCCAGCCCTAATCGGGAGGGGTACAATGAGCAGTTCTTC. The chain uses TRBV2 and TRBJ2-1, with 8 nucleotides matching TRBD2. The V gene end was trimmed by 8 bases and the J gene end by 4 bases; junction bases not matched to a gene: 7. The CDR3 has 14 amino acids. Germline V gives CDR1 SNHLY, CDR2 FYNNEI.

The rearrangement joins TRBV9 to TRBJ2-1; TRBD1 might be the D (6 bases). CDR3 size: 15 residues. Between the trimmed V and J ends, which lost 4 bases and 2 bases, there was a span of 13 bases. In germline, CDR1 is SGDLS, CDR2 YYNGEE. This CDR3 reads CASSPQGSPYNEQFF. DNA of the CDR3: TGTGCCAGCAGCCCACAGGGCAGCCCCTACAATGAGCAGTTCTTC.

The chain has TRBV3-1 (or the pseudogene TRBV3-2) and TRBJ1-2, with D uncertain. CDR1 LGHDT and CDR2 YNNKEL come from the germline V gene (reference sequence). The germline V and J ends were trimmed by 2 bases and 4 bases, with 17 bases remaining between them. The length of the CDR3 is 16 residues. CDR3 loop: CASSQTKGREGYGYTF. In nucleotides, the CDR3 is TGTGCCAGCAGCCAAACGAAAGGGAGGGAAGGCTATGGCTACACCTTC.

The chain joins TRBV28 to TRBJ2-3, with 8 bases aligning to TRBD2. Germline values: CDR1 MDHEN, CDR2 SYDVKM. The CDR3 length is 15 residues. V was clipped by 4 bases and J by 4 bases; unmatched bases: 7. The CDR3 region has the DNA TGTGCCAGCAGTTATGCGGGAGGCTTGGCAGATACGCAGTATTTT. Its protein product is CASSYAGGLADTQYF.

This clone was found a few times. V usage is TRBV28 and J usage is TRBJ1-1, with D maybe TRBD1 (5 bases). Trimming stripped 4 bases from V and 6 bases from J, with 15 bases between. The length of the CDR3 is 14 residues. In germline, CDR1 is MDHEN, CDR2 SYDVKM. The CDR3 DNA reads TGTGCCAGCAGTTCTGCAGGGCGGGGGGCTGAAGCTTTCTTT. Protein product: CASSSAGRGAEAFF. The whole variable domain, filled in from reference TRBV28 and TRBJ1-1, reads DVKVTQSSRYLVKRTGEKVFLECVQDMDHENMFWYRQDPGLGLRLIYFSYDVKMKEKGDIPEGYSVSREKKERFSLILESASTNQTSMYLCASSSAGRGAEAFFGQGTRLTVV.

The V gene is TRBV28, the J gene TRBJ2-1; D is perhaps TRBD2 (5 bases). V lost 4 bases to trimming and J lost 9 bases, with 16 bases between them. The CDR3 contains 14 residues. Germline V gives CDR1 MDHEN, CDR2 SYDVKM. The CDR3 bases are TGTGCCAGCAGTTCCCCACGCGGGTCCGGTGAGCAGTTCTTC. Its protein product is CASSSPRGSGEQFF.

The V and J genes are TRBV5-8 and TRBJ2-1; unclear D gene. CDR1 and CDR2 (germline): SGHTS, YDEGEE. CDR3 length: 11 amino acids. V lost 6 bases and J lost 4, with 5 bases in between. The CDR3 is CASTNYNEQFF. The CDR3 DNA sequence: TGTGCCAGCACCAATTACAATGAGCAGTTCTTC.

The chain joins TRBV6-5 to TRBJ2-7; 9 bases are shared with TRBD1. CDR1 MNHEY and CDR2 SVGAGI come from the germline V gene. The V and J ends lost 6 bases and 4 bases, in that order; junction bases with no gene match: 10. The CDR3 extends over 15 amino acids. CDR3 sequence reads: CASSLWGTGKYEQYF. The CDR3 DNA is TGTGCCAGCAGCCTGTGGGGGACAGGGAAATACGAGCAGTACTTC.

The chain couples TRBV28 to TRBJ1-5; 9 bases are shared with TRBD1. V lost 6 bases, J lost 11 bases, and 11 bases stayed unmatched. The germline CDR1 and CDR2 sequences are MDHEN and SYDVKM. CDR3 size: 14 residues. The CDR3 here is CASRAPGQGIAQHF. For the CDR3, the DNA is TGTGCCAGCAGGGCACCGGGACAGGGAATAGCCCAGCATTTT.

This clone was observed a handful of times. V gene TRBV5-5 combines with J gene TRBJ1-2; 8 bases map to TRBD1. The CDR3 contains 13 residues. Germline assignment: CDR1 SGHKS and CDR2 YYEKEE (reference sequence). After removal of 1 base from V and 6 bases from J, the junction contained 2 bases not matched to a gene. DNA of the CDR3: TGTGCCAGCAGCTTGTCAGGGGGCAATGGCTACACCTTC. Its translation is CASSLSGGNGYTF.

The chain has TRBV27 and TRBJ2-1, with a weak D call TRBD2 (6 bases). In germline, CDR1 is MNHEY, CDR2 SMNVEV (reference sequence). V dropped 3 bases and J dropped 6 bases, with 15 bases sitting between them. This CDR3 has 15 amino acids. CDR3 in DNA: TGTGCCAGCAGTTTTCGGGGGTCTACCACCAATGAGCAGTTCTTC. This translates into CASSFRGSTTNEQFF.

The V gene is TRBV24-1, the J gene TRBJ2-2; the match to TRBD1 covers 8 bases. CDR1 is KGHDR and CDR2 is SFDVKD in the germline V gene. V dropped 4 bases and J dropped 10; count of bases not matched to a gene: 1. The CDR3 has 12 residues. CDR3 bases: TGTGCCACCAGTGAGGGACAGGCGGAGCTGTTTTTT. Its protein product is CATSEGQAELFF.

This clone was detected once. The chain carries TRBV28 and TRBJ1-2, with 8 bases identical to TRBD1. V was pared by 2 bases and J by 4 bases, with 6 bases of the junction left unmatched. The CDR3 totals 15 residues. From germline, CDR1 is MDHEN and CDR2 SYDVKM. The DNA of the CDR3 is TGTGCCAGCAGTTTACTTCGGGACAGGTCCTATGGCTACACCTTC. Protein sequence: CASSLLRDRSYGYTF.

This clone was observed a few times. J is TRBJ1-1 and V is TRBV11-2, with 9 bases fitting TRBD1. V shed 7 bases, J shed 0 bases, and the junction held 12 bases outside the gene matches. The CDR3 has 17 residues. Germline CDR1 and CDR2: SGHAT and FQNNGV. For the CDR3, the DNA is TGTGCCAGCACCCGGAGATCCGGGACAGGGATGAACACTGAAGCTTTCTTT. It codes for CASTRRSGTGMNTEAFF.

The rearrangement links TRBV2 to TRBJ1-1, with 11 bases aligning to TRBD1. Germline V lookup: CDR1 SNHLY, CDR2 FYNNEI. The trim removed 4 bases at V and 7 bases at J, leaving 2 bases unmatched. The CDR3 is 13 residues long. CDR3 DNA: TGTGCCAGCAGTGGCGGGACAGGGGGTGAAGCTTTCTTT. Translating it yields CASSGGTGGEAFF.

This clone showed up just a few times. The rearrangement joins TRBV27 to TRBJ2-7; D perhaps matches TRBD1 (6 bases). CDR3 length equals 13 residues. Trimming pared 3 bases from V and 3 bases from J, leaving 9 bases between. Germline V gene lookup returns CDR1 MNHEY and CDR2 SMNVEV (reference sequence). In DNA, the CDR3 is TGTGCCAGCAGTTTCCAAGGGGGCTACGAGCAGTACTTC. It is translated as CASSFQGGYEQYF.

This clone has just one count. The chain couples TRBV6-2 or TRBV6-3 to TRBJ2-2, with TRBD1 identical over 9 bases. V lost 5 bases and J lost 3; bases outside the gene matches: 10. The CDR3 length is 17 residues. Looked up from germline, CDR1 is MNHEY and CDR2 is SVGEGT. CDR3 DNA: TGTGCCAGCAGTCTACTTGGGACAGGGCGGGACACCGGGGAGCTGTTTTTT. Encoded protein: CASSLLGTGRDTGELFF.

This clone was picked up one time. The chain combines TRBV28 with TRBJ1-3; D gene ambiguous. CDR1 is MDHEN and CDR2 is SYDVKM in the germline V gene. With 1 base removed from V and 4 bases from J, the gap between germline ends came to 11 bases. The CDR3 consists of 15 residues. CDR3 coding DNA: TGTGCCAGCAGTTTATCGGAGGGCCCCGGAAACACCATATATTTT. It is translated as CASSLSEGPGNTIYF.

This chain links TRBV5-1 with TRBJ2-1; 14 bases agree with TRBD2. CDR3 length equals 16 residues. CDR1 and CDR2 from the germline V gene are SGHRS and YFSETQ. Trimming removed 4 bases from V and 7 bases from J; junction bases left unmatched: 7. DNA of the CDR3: TGCGCCAGCAGCGGGGCGACTAGCGGGAGGGTTAATGAGCAGTTCTTC. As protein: CASSGATSGRVNEQFF. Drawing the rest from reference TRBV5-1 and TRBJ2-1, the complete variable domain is KAGVTQTPRYLIKTRGQQVTLSCSPISGHRSVSWYQQTPGQGLQFLFEYFSETQRNKGNFPGRFSGRQFSNSRSEMNVSTLELGDSALYLCASSGATSGRVNEQFFGPGTRLTVL.

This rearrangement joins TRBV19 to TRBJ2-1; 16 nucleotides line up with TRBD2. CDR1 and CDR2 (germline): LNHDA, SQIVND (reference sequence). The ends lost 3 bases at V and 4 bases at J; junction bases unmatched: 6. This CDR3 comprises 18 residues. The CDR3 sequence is CASSMWGGLAGGYNEQFF. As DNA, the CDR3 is TGTGCCAGTAGTATGTGGGGGGGACTAGCGGGAGGGTACAATGAGCAGTTCTTC.

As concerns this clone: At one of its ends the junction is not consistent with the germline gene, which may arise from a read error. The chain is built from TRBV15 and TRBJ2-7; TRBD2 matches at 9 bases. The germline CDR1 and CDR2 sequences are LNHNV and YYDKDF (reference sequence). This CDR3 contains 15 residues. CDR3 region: CATSRDTASGNLDRF. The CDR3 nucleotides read TGTGCCACCAGCAGAGATACGGCTAGCGGGAACCTCGACCGATTC.

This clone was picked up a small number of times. The DNA of the CDR3 is TGCGCCAGCAGCTTTACAACCGGGACAGGGGACTTAGCCAAAAACATTCAGTACTTC. Translated: CASSFTTGTGDLAKNIQYF. The gene calls are TRBV5-1 and TRBJ2-4; 10 bases are a match to TRBD1. Germline lookup yields CDR1 SGHRS and CDR2 YFSETQ. CDR3 length equals 19 residues. V gave up 2 bases and J gave up 0 bases; unmatched junction bases: 11.

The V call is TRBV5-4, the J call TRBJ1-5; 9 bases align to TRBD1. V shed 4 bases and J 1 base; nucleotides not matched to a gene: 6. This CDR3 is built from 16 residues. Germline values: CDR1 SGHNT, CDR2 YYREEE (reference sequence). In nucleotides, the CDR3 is TGTGCCAGCAGCCTCGGACAGGGGAGAAGCAATCAGCCCCAGCATTTT. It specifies CASSLGQGRSNQPQHF.